This T cell receptor beta chain was sequenced in a study of blood T cells in healthy people across ages. Through a sample-barcoded 5' primer and a J-beta primer mix, a second PCR was run for about 6 to 11 cycles. Carrying 12 random nucleotides, a template-switch adaptor labeled each individual cDNA molecule. Each CDR3 protein gets one entry after TCRdb re-called the 5' RACE reads with MiXCR. The sample contains about 750,000 distinct CDR3 sequences, about 55% of which appear only once. The germline V gene encodes CDR1 SGDLS and CDR2 YYNGEE. The CDR3 covers 12 residues. The germline V and J ends were trimmed by 4 bases and 10 bases, with 15 bases remaining between them.

The source is a man aged 80 or over in good health. This rearrangement joins TRBV9 to TRBJ2-7; TRBD1 is a possible D gene (6 bases). Sequencing was performed on blood. This CDR3 reads CASSPRRGSQYF. The CDR3 nucleotides read TGTGCCAGCAGCCCTCGAAGGGGGAGCCAGTACTTC.